Listed here is a single T cell receptor (beta chain). Its antigen is not identified. Noted treatment: some 19 received Ad26.COV2.S at low or high dose, single or two shots; about 5 received placebo; per-sample allocation not given. Samples analyzed were those drawn on day 63 after the first vaccine or placebo injection. Boston supplied an adult donor aged 18-55 years. Germline V lookup: CDR1 MGHDK, CDR2 SYGVNS. This CDR3 region has 15 residues. Trimming pared 4 bases from V and 0 bases from J, leaving 12 bases between. The sample originates from a study of Ad26.COV2.S vaccination and SARS-CoV-2 variants. Study at large: Intramuscular Ad26.COV2.S doses were given once or twice, 56 days apart. Overall study results and limits: CD8+ and CD4+ T cells specific for spike reportedly responded with substantial breadth after vaccination.

Some clones are missing from TCRdb's copy, which holds only in-frame ones; the method was immunoSEQ multiplex PCR. The sample carries approximately 300,000 clones, roughly 84% recorded once. This receptor was identified in a person aged 18-60 years who received the Ad26.COV2.S COVID-19 vaccine or a placebo. Specimen: peripheral blood, collected in a trial of Ad26.COV2.S vaccine versus placebo. The rearrangement links TRBV25-1 to TRBJ1-1, with D unresolved. The CDR3 loop reads CASSGGMRMNTEAFF. The CDR3 region has the DNA TGTGCCAGCAGTGGAGGGATGAGGATGAACACTGAAGCTTTCTTT.